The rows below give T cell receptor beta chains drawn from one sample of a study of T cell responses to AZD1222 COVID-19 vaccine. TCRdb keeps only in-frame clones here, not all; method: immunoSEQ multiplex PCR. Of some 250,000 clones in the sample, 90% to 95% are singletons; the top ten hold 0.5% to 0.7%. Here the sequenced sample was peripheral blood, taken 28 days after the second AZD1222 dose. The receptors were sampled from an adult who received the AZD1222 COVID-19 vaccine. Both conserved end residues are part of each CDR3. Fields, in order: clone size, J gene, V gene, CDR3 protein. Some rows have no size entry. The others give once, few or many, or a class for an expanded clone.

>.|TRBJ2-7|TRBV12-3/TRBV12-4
CASSRGSSYEQYF
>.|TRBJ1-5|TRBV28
CASTRGGEVQPQHF
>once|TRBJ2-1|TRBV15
CATSRTLSSYNEQFF
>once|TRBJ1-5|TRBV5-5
CASSLGPSAGNQPQHF
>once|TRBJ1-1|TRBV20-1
CSVGGMGAFF
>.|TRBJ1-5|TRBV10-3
CAISSTFGTEQPQHF
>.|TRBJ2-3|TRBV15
CATSPLRGTGMAYF
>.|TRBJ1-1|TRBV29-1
CSARTGMNTEAFF
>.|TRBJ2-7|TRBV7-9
CASSPKGPTYEQYF
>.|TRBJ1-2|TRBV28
CASRLQGQSYGYTF
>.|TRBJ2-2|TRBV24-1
CATSDWTGLNTGELFF
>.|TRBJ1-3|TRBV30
CAWSDRKERNTIYF
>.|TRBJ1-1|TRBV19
CASSISRGGVGMNTEAFF
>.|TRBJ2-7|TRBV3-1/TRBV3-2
CASSTSGAGGLYEQYF
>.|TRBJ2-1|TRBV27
CASSFQGDEQFF
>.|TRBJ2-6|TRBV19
CASSIDGGSGANVLTF
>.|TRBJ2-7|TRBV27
CASTRDLAGATSYEQYF
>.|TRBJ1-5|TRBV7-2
CASSKRQGDQPQHF
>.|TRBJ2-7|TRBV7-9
CASSYGQSMREQYF
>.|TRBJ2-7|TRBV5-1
CASSSDKAYEQYF
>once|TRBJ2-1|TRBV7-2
CASSLAGGGMKVEQFF
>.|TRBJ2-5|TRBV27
CASSLSRGQTQYF
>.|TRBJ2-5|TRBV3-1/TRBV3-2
CASSRPSGREETQYF
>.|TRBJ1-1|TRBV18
CASSPRVDPYETEAFF
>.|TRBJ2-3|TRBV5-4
CASSLGASGLGTDTQYF
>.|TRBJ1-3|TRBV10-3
CAISEGYSGNTIYF
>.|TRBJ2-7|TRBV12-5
CAVGTGDYEQYF